The 16 T cell receptor beta chains below come from one sample, sequenced in a study of identical twins (dated by TCRdb to about 2016). Receptors were amplified or captured by 5' RACE. Sequenced on an Illumina HiSeq 2000. TCRdb applied fastp at Q25 and MiXCR to the public reads, then kept only in-frame beta chains. Each record represents a unique CDR3 protein, reported with the most common genes and DNA among its rows. The sample contains 400,000 to 500,000 distinct CDR3 sequences, less than 20% of them found a single time. The ten top clones hold around 10% of the sample. The sequenced sample consisted of naive T cells sorted from blood. Interpreted using the paper, the cell subset or site label stands for: cells isolated with a human naive T-cell isolation kit. The receptors derive from a man aged 50-59 years in good health.

CDR3 in DNA: TGCAGCGTTGCGGGACAGTTAGCGGGAGAACGCTACGAGCAGTACTTC. Encoded protein: CSVAGQLAGERYEQYF. The chain carries TRBV29-1 and TRBJ2-7, with 9 nucleotides matching TRBD2. CDR1 is SQVTM and CDR2 is ANQGSEA in the germline V gene. After removal of 4 bases from V and 3 bases from J, the junction contained 13 bases not matched to a gene. The CDR3 has 16 residues.

This clonotype occurred many times. The chain combines TRBV10-2 with TRBJ2-1, with 13 bases matching TRBD2. The CDR3 is made up of 17 amino acids. The ends lost 4 bases at V and 6 bases at J; junction bases unmatched: 9. Germline CDR1 and CDR2: WSHSY and SAAADI. DNA for the CDR3: TGCGCCAGCAGTGGACTAGCGGGGGGACGAGGTCTCAATGAGCAGTTCTTC. Its translation: CASSGLAGGRGLNEQFF.

This clonotype was seen at least ten times. The chain recombines TRBV5-1 with TRBJ2-1; 7 nucleotides agree with TRBD2. Germline V CDR1 and CDR2: SGHRS, YFSETQ. The CDR3 extends over 16 amino acids. Germline trimming cut 0 bases from V and 7 bases from J; bases unmatched to any gene: 10. The CDR3 coding sequence is TGCGCCAGCAGCTTGGAAGCGGGGCGCATAAGAAATGAGCAGTTCTTC. Protein: CASSLEAGRIRNEQFF.

Many counts were recorded for this clonotype. In DNA, the CDR3 is TGTGCCAGCAGTTTCTCGGTGGGGTACCAAGAGACCCAGTACTTC. This sequence encodes CASSFSVGYQETQYF. This sequence joins TRBV28 and TRBJ2-5; D gene unclear. Germline V gene sequence: CDR1 MDHEN, CDR2 SYDVKM. This CDR3 has 15 amino acids. V was pared by 3 bases and J by 0 bases, with 11 bases between.

This clonotype came up many times. V is TRBV20-1 and J is TRBJ2-1; perhaps D is TRBD1 or TRBD2 (5 bases each). V was shortened by 0 bases and J by 0 bases, with 12 bases between the two germline ends. CDR1 is DFQATT and CDR2 is SNEGSKA in the germline V gene (reference sequence). This CDR3 is 16 amino acids long. The DNA for the CDR3 is TGCAGTGCTAGAGATCGCGGGCAGGGCTCCTACAATGAGCAGTTCTTC. Translation gives CSARDRGQGSYNEQFF.

The rearrangement links TRBV28 to TRBJ2-7; tentative D call: TRBD1 (5 bases). CDR1 is MDHEN, CDR2 SYDVKM, per germline. Deletions cut 2 bases from V and 8 bases from J, with 13 bases between. This CDR3 spans 13 amino acids. The CDR3 DNA reads as TGTGCCAGCAGTTTAAGGGGCCGGGCGCAGCAGTACTTC. It encodes CASSLRGRAQQYF.

This clonotype has more than one count but fewer than ten. The V call is TRBV20-1, the J call TRBJ1-4; D uncertain. The germline V and J ends were trimmed by 6 bases and 7 bases, with 15 bases remaining between them. The CDR3 spans 13 residues. The germline V gene has CDR1 DFQATT and CDR2 SNEGSKA (reference sequence). The CDR3 loop is CSARPRASEKLFF. The CDR3 DNA reads as TGCAGTGCCAGGCCGAGGGCCAGTGAAAAACTGTTTTTT.

The V and J genes are TRBV29-1 and TRBJ2-1, with 14 bases aligning to TRBD2. With V trimmed by 6 bases and J by 9 bases, 4 bases remained unmatched. Germline CDR1 and CDR2: SQVTM and ANQGSEA. CDR3 length: 13 amino acids. The CDR3 sequence: CSVTGLAGVEQFF. The CDR3 coding sequence is TGCAGCGTCACGGGACTAGCGGGAGTTGAGCAGTTCTTC.

This clonotype has more than one count but fewer than ten. This chain connects TRBV5-1 to TRBJ2-5; no clear D gene. CDR1 and CDR2 (germline): SGHRS, YFSETQ. The V end was cut by 0 bases, the J end by 4 bases, with 7 bases between. The CDR3 extends over 13 amino acids. The CDR3 protein is CASSLGPAETQYF. The CDR3 region has the DNA TGCGCCAGCAGCTTGGGGCCTGCAGAGACCCAGTACTTC.

This clonotype was counted ten times or more. This chain links TRBV7-9 with TRBJ2-3, with 11 bases aligning to TRBD1. CDR3 length: 15 amino acids. The V gene's germline CDR1 is SEHNR and CDR2 FQNEAQ (reference sequence). Trimming at V came to 6 bases and at J to 8 bases, leaving 10 bases not matched to a gene. CDR3 region: CASRGAGTGGSTQYF. The CDR3 DNA follows: TGTGCCAGCAGGGGGGCCGGGACAGGGGGTTCTACGCAGTATTTT. Together with reference TRBV7-9 and TRBJ2-3, the CDR3 gives the full variable domain: DTGVSQNPRHKITKRGQNVTFRCDPISEHNRLYWYRQTLGQGPEFLTYFQNEAQLEKSRLLSDRFSAERPKGSFSTLEIQRTEQGDSAMYLCASRGAGTGGSTQYFGPGTRLTVL.

This chain uses TRBV15 with TRBJ2-2, with D perhaps TRBD1 (5 bases). Trimming cost V 3 bases and J 6 bases, with 11 bases left between them. Germline V gene sequence: CDR1 LNHNV, CDR2 YYDKDF (reference sequence). This CDR3 is built from 14 residues. CDR3 amino acids: CATSSQQDAGELFF. CDR3 DNA: TGTGCCACCAGCAGTCAACAGGACGCCGGGGAGCTGTTTTTT.

This clonotype was counted many times. The rearrangement uses TRBV4-3 and TRBJ1-5; 8 nucleotides agree with TRBD1. Germline loops: CDR1 LGHNA, CDR2 YSLEER. The CDR3 consists of 15 residues. Trimming at V came to 4 bases and at J to 4 bases, leaving 6 bases not matched to a gene. The CDR3 DNA reads as TGCGCCAGCAGCCCGCGGACAGGGAGTAATCAGCCCCAGCATTTT. Translating gives CASSPRTGSNQPQHF.

This clonotype appeared many times. This chain joins TRBV5-1 and TRBJ1-1; 7 nucleotides match TRBD1. CDR3 length: 13 residues. Germline loops: CDR1 SGHRS, CDR2 YFSETQ. Germline trimming cut 5 bases from V and 0 bases from J; bases unmatched to any gene: 1. The CDR3 loop reads CASRDRLNTEAFF. The CDR3 nucleotides are TGCGCCAGCAGGGACAGGTTGAACACTGAAGCTTTCTTT.

This clonotype was seen a handful of times. The rearrangement uses TRBV6-5 and TRBJ2-2, with 9 bases that match TRBD1. The J segment lost 4 bases and the V segment lost 4 bases, leaving 4 bases of the junction unmatched. In germline, CDR1 is MNHEY, CDR2 SVGAGI. The CDR3 loop spans 15 amino acids. CDR3 region: CASSLQGAVTGELFF. The CDR3 DNA follows: TGTGCCAGCAGTTTACAGGGGGCAGTCACCGGGGAGCTGTTTTTT.

This clonotype came up a few times. The chain employs TRBV5-1 and TRBJ2-4; tentatively, D is TRBD1 (6 bases). The CDR3 runs 17 residues. Trimming took off 4 bases at V and 0 bases at J, with 17 bases between the two ends. The germline V gene has CDR1 SGHRS and CDR2 YFSETQ. CDR3 sequence (DNA): TGCGCCAGCAGCACAGAATACAGGGTTCGAGCCAAAAACATTCAGTACTTC. Protein sequence: CASSTEYRVRAKNIQYF.

The chain employs TRBV7-3 and TRBJ2-3; the match to TRBD2 covers 8 bases. The CDR3 totals 15 residues. CDR1 and CDR2 from the germline V gene are SGHTA and FQGTGA. The V and J ends lost 5 bases and 4 bases, in that order; junction bases with no gene match: 8. The CDR3 here is CASSRSGSGADTQYF. Here the CDR3 DNA reads TGTGCCAGCAGCAGAAGCGGGAGTGGGGCAGATACGCAGTATTTT. The variable domain in full, completed from reference TRBV7-3 and TRBJ2-3, reads GAGVSQTPSNKVTEKGKYVELRCDPISGHTALYWYRQSLGQGPEFLIYFQGTGAADDSGLPNDRFFAVRPEGSVSTLKIQRTERGDSAVYLCASSRSGSGADTQYFGPGTRLTVL.